Below, 18 T cell receptor beta chains from the same sample are listed, as sequenced in a study of Ad26.COV2.S vaccination and SARS-CoV-2 variants. Treatment meaning: around 19 received Ad26.COV2.S at low or high dose, single or two shots; 5 received placebo; per-sample allocation not given. After the first vaccine or placebo injection, samples were drawn on day 63. Assay: immunoSEQ multiplex PCR; the TCRdb copy retains only in-frame clones and omits some. The data contain approximately 250,000 clones, around 88% of them seen just once; the ten biggest clones take up under 3%. The source was peripheral blood, collected in a trial of Ad26.COV2.S vaccine versus placebo. Receptors originate from a person aged 18-60 years who received the Ad26.COV2.S COVID-19 vaccine or a placebo.

V and J are TRBV5-6 and TRBJ1-2, with D possibly matching TRBD1 (5 bases). The CDR3 has 15 amino acids. From germline, CDR1 is SGHDT and CDR2 YYEEEE. The V and J ends lost 5 bases and 5 bases respectively, with 19 bases between them. CDR3 loop: CASRLGDQRTYGYTF. The CDR3 region has the DNA TGTGCCAGCAGGTTAGGGGACCAGAGGACTTATGGCTACACCTTC.

The chain links TRBV5-4 to TRBJ2-7; the match to TRBD1 covers 7 bases. This CDR3 is built from 15 residues. Per the germline V gene, CDR1 is SGHNT and CDR2 is YYREEE (reference sequence). The V and J ends lost 1 base and 3 bases, in that order; junction bases with no gene match: 7. This chain's CDR3 is CASSLMGTARYEQYV. CDR3 in DNA: TGTGCCAGCAGCTTGATGGGGACAGCCCGCTACGAGCAGTACGTC.

This clone was seen a handful of times. V usage is TRBV7-8 and J usage is TRBJ2-7; 8 bases are shared with TRBD2. The germline CDR1 and CDR2 sequences are SGHVS and FQNEAQ. This CDR3 region has 14 residues. V gave up 5 bases and J gave up 4 bases; unmatched junction bases: 7. CDR3 in amino acids: CASSPGGGFYEQYV. CDR3 DNA: TGTGCCAGCAGCCCCGGGGGGGGATTTTACGAGCAGTACGTC.

The chain joins TRBV6-5 to TRBJ2-7, with D possibly TRBD1 on 5 matching bases. The CDR3 is made up of 13 amino acids. V was cut by 5 bases and J by 2 bases, with 10 bases left in between. CDR1 and CDR2 from the germline V gene are MNHEY and SVGAGI. CDR3 sequence: CASSHDSAYEQYF. In DNA, the CDR3 is TGTGCCAGCAGTCACGACAGCGCCTACGAGCAGTACTTC.

V gene TRBV21-1 combines with J gene TRBJ2-6. TRBV21-1 is marked as a pseudogene. The CDR3 is 15 residues long. The CDR3 reads CASSRDPLGANVLTF. The CDR3, as DNA: TGTGCCAGCAGCAGAGACCCTTTAGGGGCCAACGTCCTGACTTTC.

V is TRBV12-3 or TRBV12-4 and J is TRBJ2-5, with no clear D. The CDR3 consists of 12 residues. V was clipped by 3 bases and J by 2 bases, with 4 bases between them. CDR3 nucleotides: TGTGCCAGCAGTTTGCTGCAAGAGACCCAGTACTTC. Its translation: CASSLLQETQYF.

The rearrangement uses TRBV7-8 and TRBJ2-5; D unresolved. Trimming took 5 bases from V and 1 from J, leaving 8 bases between them. Germline V lookup: CDR1 SGHVS, CDR2 FQNEAQ. The CDR3 is made up of 13 amino acids. The CDR3 sequence is CASSRTVQETQYF. The CDR3, as DNA: TGTGCCAGCAGCCGGACGGTCCAAGAGACCCAGTACTTC.

The chain joins TRBV9 to TRBJ1-2, with 7 bases lining up with TRBD1. The CDR3 totals 15 residues. The ends lost 4 bases at V and 8 bases at J; junction bases unmatched: 14. Germline CDR1 reads SGDLS; CDR2 reads YYNGEE. CDR3 DNA: TGTGCCAGCAGCTTACAGGGGCCTGGGCTCGGAGGCTACACCTTC. Residues: CASSLQGPGLGGYTF.

The V call is TRBV4-2, the J call TRBJ2-7, with D maybe TRBD2 (5 bases). The CDR3 contains 13 residues. The ends were cut back, 4 bases at V and 3 bases at J, with 10 bases in the middle. Germline assignment: CDR1 LGHNA and CDR2 YNFKEQ. CDR3 sequence: CASSRERDYEQYF. The CDR3 nucleotides read TGTGCCAGCAGCCGGGAACGGGACTACGAGCAGTACTTC.

The J gene is TRBJ2-2, the V gene TRBV4-1; D unresolved. The V and J ends lost 0 bases and 5 bases respectively, with 13 bases between them. The germline V gene has CDR1 MGHRA and CDR2 YSYEKL. There are 16 residues in the CDR3. The CDR3 coding sequence is TGCGCCAGCAGCCAAGATTGGGATGGCTGGACCGGGGAGCTGTTTTTT. Translated: CASSQDWDGWTGELFF.

The chain joins TRBV7-8 to TRBJ1-1; D is unclear. CDR1 is SGHVS and CDR2 is FQNEAQ in the germline V gene. The CDR3 is made up of 14 amino acids. Deletions cut 2 bases from V and 1 base from J, with 8 bases between. In DNA, the CDR3 is TGTGCCAGCAGCTTAACTTCTCCGAACACTGAAGCTTTCTTT. It translates to CASSLTSPNTEAFF.

The chain uses TRBV6-2 or TRBV6-3 and TRBJ2-7; weak D call: TRBD1 (5 bases). The germline CDR1 and CDR2 sequences are MNHEY and SVGEGT. Trimming shortened V by 6 bases and J by 3 bases, and 9 bases separated the two germline ends. The CDR3 is 12 residues long. The CDR3 DNA reads TGTGCCAGCAGCCACCAGGGCTACGAGCAGTACTTC. Its protein is CASSHQGYEQYF.

The V and J genes are TRBV14 and TRBJ2-1; TRBD2 matches at 11 bases. CDR3 size: 17 residues. In germline, CDR1 is SGHDN, CDR2 FVKESK. J gave up 3 bases and V 4 bases, and 8 bases lay outside the gene matches. This chain's CDR3 is CASSPPSGTSGYNEQFF. CDR3 sequence (DNA): TGTGCCAGCAGCCCCCCCTCCGGGACTAGCGGCTACAATGAGCAGTTCTTC.

The J gene is TRBJ2-4, the V gene TRBV27; TRBD2 matches 13 bases. CDR1 is MNHEY, CDR2 SMNVEV, per germline (reference sequence). This CDR3 has 16 amino acids. J was trimmed by 6 bases and V by 2 bases; bases with no gene match: 4. The CDR3 reads CASSLRLAGGSNIQYF. CDR3 in DNA: TGTGCCAGCAGTTTAAGACTAGCGGGGGGTTCAAACATTCAGTACTTC.

The rearrangement links TRBV19 to TRBJ1-2; D is perhaps TRBD1 (6 bases). This CDR3 has 13 amino acids. Deletions cut 10 bases from V and 3 bases from J, with 15 bases between. Per the germline V gene, CDR1 is LNHDA and CDR2 is SQIVND (reference sequence). This CDR3 is CAIRASGDYGYTF. CDR3 nucleotide sequence: TGTGCCATTCGGGCCTCAGGGGACTATGGCTACACCTTC.

The genes are TRBV6-2 or TRBV6-3 and TRBJ1-2, with 10 bases identical to TRBD1. V shed 2 bases, J shed 8 bases, and the junction held 8 bases outside the gene matches. Germline values: CDR1 MNHEY, CDR2 SVGEGT. CDR3 length: 15 amino acids. CDR3 residues: CASSYAHGTGDGYTF. The CDR3 nucleotides read TGTGCCAGCAGTTACGCCCATGGGACAGGGGACGGCTACACCTTC.

The gene calls are TRBV5-8 and TRBJ1-1, with 7 bases aligning to TRBD1. CDR3 size: 15 residues. Trimming cost V 5 bases and J 1 base; bases outside gene matches: 8. Germline V gene sequence: CDR1 SGHTS, CDR2 YDEGEE. The CDR3: CASSTRGGRNTEAFF. CDR3 coding DNA: TGTGCCAGCAGTACCAGAGGGGGCAGGAACACTGAAGCTTTCTTT.

In this sample, this clone turned up once. This chain connects TRBV19 to TRBJ2-5; TRBD1 aligns across 11 bases. The CDR3 loop spans 18 amino acids. The V segment lost 1 base and the J segment 6 bases; nucleotides outside the gene matches: 13. In germline, CDR1 is LNHDA, CDR2 SQIVND (reference sequence). The CDR3 nucleotides read TGTGCCAGTAGTATAGCTACCCGTCGGACAGGGGGCGCGAAGACCCAGTACTTC. Translating it yields CASSIATRRTGGAKTQYF.